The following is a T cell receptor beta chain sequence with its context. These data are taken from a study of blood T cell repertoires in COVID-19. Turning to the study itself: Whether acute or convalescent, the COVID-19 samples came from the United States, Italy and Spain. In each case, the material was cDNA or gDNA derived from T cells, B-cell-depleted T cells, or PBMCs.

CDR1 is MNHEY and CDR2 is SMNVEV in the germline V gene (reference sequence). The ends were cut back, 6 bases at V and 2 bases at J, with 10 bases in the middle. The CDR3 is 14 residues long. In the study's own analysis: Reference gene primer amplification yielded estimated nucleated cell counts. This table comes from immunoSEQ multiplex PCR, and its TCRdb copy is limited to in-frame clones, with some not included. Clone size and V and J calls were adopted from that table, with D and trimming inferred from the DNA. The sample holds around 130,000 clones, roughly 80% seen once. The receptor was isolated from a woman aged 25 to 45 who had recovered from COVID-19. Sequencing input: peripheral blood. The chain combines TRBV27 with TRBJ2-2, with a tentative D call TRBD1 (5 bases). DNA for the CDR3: TGTGCCAGCAGGCAGGGTGGAAACACCGGGGAGCTGTTTTTT. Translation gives CASRQGGNTGELFF.